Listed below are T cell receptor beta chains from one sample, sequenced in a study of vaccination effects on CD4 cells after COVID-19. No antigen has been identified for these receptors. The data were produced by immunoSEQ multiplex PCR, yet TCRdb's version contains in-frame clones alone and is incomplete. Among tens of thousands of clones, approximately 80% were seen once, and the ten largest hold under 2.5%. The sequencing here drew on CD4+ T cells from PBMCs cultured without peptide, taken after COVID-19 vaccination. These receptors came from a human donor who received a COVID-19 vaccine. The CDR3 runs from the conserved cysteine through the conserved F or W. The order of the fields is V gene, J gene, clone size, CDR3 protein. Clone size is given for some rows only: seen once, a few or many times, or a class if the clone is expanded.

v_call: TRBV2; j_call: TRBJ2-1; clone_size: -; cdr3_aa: CASSDQVRGPYNEQFF
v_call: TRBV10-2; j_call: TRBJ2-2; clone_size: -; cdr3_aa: CASSDGHLRDTGELFF
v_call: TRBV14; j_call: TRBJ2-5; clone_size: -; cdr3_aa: CASSQQTGGAETQYF
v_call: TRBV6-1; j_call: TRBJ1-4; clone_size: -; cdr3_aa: CASSEVPGANEKLFF
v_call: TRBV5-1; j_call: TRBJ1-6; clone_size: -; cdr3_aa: CASSLSTGQAYNSPLHF
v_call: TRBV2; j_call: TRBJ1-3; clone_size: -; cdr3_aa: CASSDPGILSSGNTIYF
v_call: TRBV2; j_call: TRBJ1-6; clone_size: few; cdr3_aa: CASSDQTGGSPLHF
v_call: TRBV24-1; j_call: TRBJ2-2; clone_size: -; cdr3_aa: CATSAFESGELFF
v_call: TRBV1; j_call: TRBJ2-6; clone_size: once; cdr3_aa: CTSSQVIKGPSGANVLTF
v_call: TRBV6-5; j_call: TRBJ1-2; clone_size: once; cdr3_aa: CASTRGNPHYGYTF
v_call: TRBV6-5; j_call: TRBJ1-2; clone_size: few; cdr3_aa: CASSTPDRESHGYTF
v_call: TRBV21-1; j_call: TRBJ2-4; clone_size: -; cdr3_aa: CAHGGGTGGFIQYF
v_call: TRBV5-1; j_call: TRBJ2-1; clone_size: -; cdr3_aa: CASSLTGTGLDEQFF
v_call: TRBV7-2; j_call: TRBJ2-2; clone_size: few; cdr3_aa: CASSSSGGSGELFF
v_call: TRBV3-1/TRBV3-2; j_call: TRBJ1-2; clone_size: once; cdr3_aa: CASNQNREDRGYTF
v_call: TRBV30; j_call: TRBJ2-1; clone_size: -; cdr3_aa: CAWSHPGTSGYNEQFF
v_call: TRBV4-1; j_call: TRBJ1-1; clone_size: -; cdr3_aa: CASSQDLHSNTEAFF
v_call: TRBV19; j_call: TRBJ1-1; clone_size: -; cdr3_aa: CASSIRTGGRLRNAEAFF
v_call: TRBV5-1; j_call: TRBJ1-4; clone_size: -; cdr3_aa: CASSFTSSGVNEKLFF
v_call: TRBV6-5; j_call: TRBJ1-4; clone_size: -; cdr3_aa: CASSYSGDEKLFF
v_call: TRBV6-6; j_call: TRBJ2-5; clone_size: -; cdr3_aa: CASRPDRAETQYF
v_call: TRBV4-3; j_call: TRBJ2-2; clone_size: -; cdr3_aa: CASSPRTGPNTGELFF
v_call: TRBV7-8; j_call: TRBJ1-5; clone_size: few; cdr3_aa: CASSLSQTYSNQPQHF
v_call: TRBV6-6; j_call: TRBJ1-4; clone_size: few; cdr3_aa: CASSVPGGGNEKLFF
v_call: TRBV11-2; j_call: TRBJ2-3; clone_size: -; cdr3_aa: CASSPRQGTDTQYF
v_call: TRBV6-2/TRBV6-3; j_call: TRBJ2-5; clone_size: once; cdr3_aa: CASSWRGETQYF
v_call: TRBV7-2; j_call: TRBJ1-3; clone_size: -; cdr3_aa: CASSLVDRGLFGGNTIYF
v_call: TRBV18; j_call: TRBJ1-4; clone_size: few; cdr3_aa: CASSTVATNEKLFF
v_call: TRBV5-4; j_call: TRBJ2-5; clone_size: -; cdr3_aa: CASSLGRTGSETQYF
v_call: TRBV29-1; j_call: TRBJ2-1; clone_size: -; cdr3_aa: CSTSRGVSYNEQFF
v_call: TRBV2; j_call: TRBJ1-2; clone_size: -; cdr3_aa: CASTPLGGGYTF
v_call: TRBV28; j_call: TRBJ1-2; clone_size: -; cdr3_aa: CASRGGGDGYTF
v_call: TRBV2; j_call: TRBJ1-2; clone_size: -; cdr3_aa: CASSPTRQGGGYTF
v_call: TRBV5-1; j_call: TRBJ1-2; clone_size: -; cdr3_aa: CASSSGKRTDYGYTF
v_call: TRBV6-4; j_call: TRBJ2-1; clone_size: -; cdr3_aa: CASSPGLAGAGARQFF
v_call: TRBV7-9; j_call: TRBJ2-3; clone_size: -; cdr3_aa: CASSLTSVTDTQYF
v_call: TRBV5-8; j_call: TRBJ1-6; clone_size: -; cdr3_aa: CASSAGQATPLHF
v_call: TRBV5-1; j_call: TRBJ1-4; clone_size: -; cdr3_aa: CASSLEGLPNEKLFF
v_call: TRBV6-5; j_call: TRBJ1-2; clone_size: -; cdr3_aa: CASKFFDSPYGYTF
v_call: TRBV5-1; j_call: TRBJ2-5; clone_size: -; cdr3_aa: CASRTKGARQETQYF
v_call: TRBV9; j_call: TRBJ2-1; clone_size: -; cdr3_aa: CASSVGGTEQFF
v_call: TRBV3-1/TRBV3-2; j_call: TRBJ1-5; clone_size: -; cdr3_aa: CASSQDAGGDGPNQPQHF
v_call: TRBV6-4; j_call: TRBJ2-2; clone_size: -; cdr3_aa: CASSVRAENTGELFF
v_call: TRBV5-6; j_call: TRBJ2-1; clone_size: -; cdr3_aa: CASSALDRYNEQFF
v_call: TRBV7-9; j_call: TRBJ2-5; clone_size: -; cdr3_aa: CASRHTETQYF
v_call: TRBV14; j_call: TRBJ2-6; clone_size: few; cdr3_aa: CASSHGGYSGANVLTF
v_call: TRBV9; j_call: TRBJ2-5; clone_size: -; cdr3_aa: CASSVDRQQETQYF
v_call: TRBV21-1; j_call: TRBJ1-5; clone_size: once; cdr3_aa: CASSPWDRGGQPQHF